Sequencing of this T cell receptor (beta chain) was carried out in a study of T cell repertoires in cytomegalovirus infection. Across the whole study: A matching HLA type, together with CMV infection, was signaled by public TCR beta signatures.

About this clonotype: The antigen remains unidentified.

TCRdb independently ran MiXCR on the reads; one entry per CDR3 protein. Of some 700,000 distinct CDR3 sequences listed, roughly 36% were seen once; the top ten hold roughly 2.8%. Germline-derived CDR1 and CDR2 are SGHDN and FVKESK. CDR3 length: 15 amino acids. V was cut by 1 base and J by 1 base, with 10 bases left in between. Study results and caveats: CMV-specific HLA-C-restricted TCR beta clonotypes dominated the ex vivo response.

The sequencing input was PBMCs. This receptor was obtained from a human donor in good health (CMV status not recorded). Some clones in this sample may be carry-over from other donors' samples. The chain employs TRBV14 and TRBJ1-1, with a tentative D call TRBD1 (5 bases). The CDR3 DNA reads TGTGCCAGCAGCCAAGCACAGGCGAAGAACACTGAAGCTTTCTTT. This sequence encodes CASSQAQAKNTEAFF. Using reference TRBV14 and TRBJ1-1 for the parts outside the CDR3, the full variable domain is EAGVTQFPSHSVIEKGQTVTLRCDPISGHDNLYWYRRVMGKEIKFLLHFVKESKQDESGMPNNRFLAERTGGTYSTLKVQPAELEDSGVYFCASSQAQAKNTEAFFGQGTRLTVV.